The TCR beta chain described here comes from a study of regulatory T cells in long-lasting Graves disease. Regarding time point: newly diagnosed GD, antithyroid drugs for less than 3 months. With RNA extracted from PBMCs as input, the TCR library was made. This clonotype was found many times. According to the study, TCR beta libraries were built with iRepertoire HTBI primers and CDR3-region Arm-PCR. TCRdb itself ran the multiplex PCR reads through MiXCR, one entry per CDR3 protein. The top ten clones hold about 12% of a sample with hundreds of thousands of distinct CDR3 sequences, around 16% of them seen once. CDR1 is GTSNPN and CDR2 is SVGIG in the germline V gene (reference sequence). Trimming at V came to 2 bases and at J to 8 bases, leaving 10 bases not matched to a gene. The CDR3 length is 15 residues. These same data were also listed under a study on T cells in Graves' hyperthyroidism and ophthalmopathy. That source reports: Patients aged 18 to 65 had newly diagnosed hyperthyroidism lasting under 2 months.

Sample: peripheral blood mononuclear cells (PBMCs), taken at new diagnosis, from a patient treated with antithyroid drugs. The chain carries TRBV30 and TRBJ2-1, with 9 bases aligning to TRBD2. This TCR derives from a man between 18 and 29 years old with Graves disease. The CDR3 is CAWSSGLAGLDEQFF. The CDR3 region has the DNA TGTGCCTGGAGTTCCGGGCTAGCGGGATTGGATGAGCAGTTCTTC.